These 28 T cell receptor beta chains were all obtained from the same sample, sequenced in a study of blood T cells in healthy people across ages. The authors ran a second PCR of 7 to 11 cycles using a sample-barcoded 5' primer and a J-beta primer mix. Via MiXCR, TCRdb re-called the 5' RACE reads, giving one row per CDR3 protein. The sample has roughly 410,000 distinct CDR3 sequences, roughly half seen once. Specimen: blood. The receptors shown here come from a man aged 55 to 69 in good health.

The chain joins TRBV29-1 to TRBJ1-2; D gene uncertain. Germline CDR1 is SQVTM and CDR2 is ANQGSEA. The CDR3 has 12 residues. V was trimmed by 0 bases and J by 4 bases, leaving 6 bases between them. Here the CDR3 DNA reads TGCAGCGTTGAAGAGAACCCCTATGGCTACACCTTC. Translating gives CSVEENPYGYTF.

This clonotype has a count of ten or more. The chain is built from TRBV2 and TRBJ2-5; no clear D gene. The CDR3 has 13 amino acids. Between the trimmed V and J ends, which lost 8 bases and 2 bases, there was a span of 12 bases. CDR1 is SNHLY, CDR2 FYNNEI, per germline. This chain's CDR3 is CASSPSEQETQYF. The CDR3 region has the DNA TGTGCCAGCTCACCATCTGAACAAGAGACCCAGTACTTC.

This clonotype was seen at least ten times. The chain uses TRBV7-2 and TRBJ2-5; 9 nucleotides line up with TRBD1. CDR3 size: 15 residues. The ends lost 5 bases at V and 5 bases at J; junction bases unmatched: 9. Germline CDR1 and CDR2: SGHTA and FQGNSA. CDR3 in amino acids: CASSISGTGFETQYF. CDR3 DNA sequence: TGTGCCAGCAGCATTTCCGGGACAGGGTTCGAGACCCAGTACTTC.

This chain connects TRBV6-9 to TRBJ2-1, with D possibly being TRBD1 (6 bases). This CDR3 region has 14 residues. The V gene's germline CDR1 is MNHGY and CDR2 SVAAGI. Trimming shortened V by 8 bases and J by 2 bases, and 13 bases separated the two germline ends. For the CDR3, the DNA is TGTGCCAGCGGGGGCGGGCCAACCTACAATGAGCAGTTCTTC. Its translation is CASGGGPTYNEQFF.

Written as DNA, the CDR3 is TGTGCCATGGGTCTGGAGGGCCCGGCAGATACGCAGTATTTT. It encodes CAMGLEGPADTQYF. The genes are TRBV10-3 and TRBJ2-3, with D possibly TRBD2 on 6 matching bases. V was cut by 9 bases and J by 4 bases, with 17 bases left in between. In germline, CDR1 is ENHRY, CDR2 SYGVKD. This CDR3 spans 14 amino acids.

This clonotype was picked up many times. V and J are TRBV27 and TRBJ2-7; 10 bases match TRBD2. Per the germline V gene, CDR1 is MNHEY and CDR2 is SMNVEV (reference sequence). This CDR3 has 15 amino acids. Unmatched junction bases numbered 5, after V lost 5 bases and J lost 1 base. Written as DNA, the CDR3 is TGTGCCAGCAGTCCGGGGACTAGCGTATCCTACGAGCAGTACTTC. This translates into CASSPGTSVSYEQYF.

V is TRBV6-5 and J is TRBJ2-5, with D tentatively TRBD1 or TRBD2 (7 bases each). Near its end, the DNA agrees better with TRBJ2-7, so the J call may be wrong. The germline V gene has CDR1 MNHEY and CDR2 SVGAGI. The CDR3 is 15 amino acids. CDR3 nucleotides: TGTGCCAGCAGTTACGGTCCAGGGGGGGATTACGAGCAGTACTTC. Protein sequence: CASSYGPGGDYEQYF.

The CDR3 nucleotides are TGTGCCAGCAGCCTCCGGGGGGGCGGCGACGAGCAGTACTTC. Amino acid sequence: CASSLRGGGDEQYF. The rearrangement uses TRBV12-3 or TRBV12-4 and TRBJ2-7; TRBD2 matches 8 bases. The CDR3 has 14 residues. The J segment lost 5 bases and the V segment lost 6 bases, leaving 9 bases of the junction unmatched.

This clonotype was recorded a few times. The chain has TRBV25-1 and TRBJ2-3, with D perhaps TRBD2 (6 bases). This CDR3 spans 15 amino acids. CDR1 and CDR2 from the germline V gene are MGHDK and SYGVNS. Trimming left V 3 bases short and J 0 bases short, with 10 bases between. The CDR3, as DNA: TGTGCCAGCAGTGAGCATGGGGGGAGCACAGATACGCAGTATTTT. This encodes CASSEHGGSTDTQYF.

The rearrangement uses TRBV3-1 and TRBJ2-5; TRBD1 agrees at 7 bases. Germline V lookup: CDR1 LGHDT, CDR2 YNNKEL (reference sequence). Losses at the gene ends were 2 bases for V and 5 bases for J; bases not matched to a gene: 5. The CDR3 has 14 residues. The CDR3 bases are TGTGCCAGCAGCCAAAACAGGGGAAGGGAGACCCAGTACTTC. Translation: CASSQNRGRETQYF.

The sample holds one count of this clonotype. V is TRBV2 and J is TRBJ2-2; D is unresolved. The CDR3 runs to 14 residues. Germline loops: CDR1 SNHLY, CDR2 FYNNEI. V was clipped by 6 bases and J by 6 bases, with 14 bases between them. CDR3 sequence: CASSPSNKAGELFF. The CDR3 DNA sequence: TGTGCCAGCAGCCCCAGTAATAAGGCCGGGGAGCTGTTTTTT.

This clonotype appeared a few times. The chain links TRBV5-1 to TRBJ1-2; 8 positions agree with TRBD1. The trim removed 1 base at V and 1 base at J, leaving 3 bases unmatched. The CDR3 has 15 amino acids. Germline CDR1 is SGHRS and CDR2 is YFSETQ. CDR3 in amino acids: CASSLRTGINYGYTF. In DNA form, the CDR3 reads TGCGCCAGCAGCTTGCGGACAGGGATTAACTATGGCTACACCTTC.

The chain couples TRBV20-1 to TRBJ2-1, with TRBD2 matching over 11 bases. J gave up 8 bases and V 3 bases, and 3 bases lay outside the gene matches. The CDR3 has 13 amino acids. The germline V gene has CDR1 DFQATT and CDR2 SNEGSKA (reference sequence). The CDR3 nucleotides are TGCAGTGCTAGCGGACTAGCGGGCTATGAGCAGTTCTTC. Its protein product is CSASGLAGYEQFF.

The rearrangement uses TRBV4-1 and TRBJ2-7; 8 nucleotides agree with TRBD2. The V segment lost 4 bases and the J segment 5 bases; nucleotides outside the gene matches: 10. The CDR3 covers 15 residues. CDR1 is MGHRA and CDR2 is YSYEKL in the germline V gene. CDR3 loop: CASSPQREPSNEQYF. CDR3 bases: TGCGCCAGCAGCCCACAGCGGGAGCCCTCTAACGAGCAGTACTTC.

J is TRBJ1-1 and V is TRBV2, with D perhaps TRBD1 (5 bases). Germline V gene data show CDR1 as SNHLY and CDR2 as FYNNEI. Trimming shortened V by 2 bases and J by 2 bases, and 12 bases separated the two germline ends. There are 15 residues in the CDR3. The CDR3 coding sequence is TGTGCCAGCAGTGAATACAAGGGGTTAAACACTGAAGCTTTCTTT. This gives the protein CASSEYKGLNTEAFF.

This clonotype was observed a few times. This chain links TRBV7-9 with TRBJ2-4; no definite D call. Germline V lookup: CDR1 SEHNR, CDR2 FQNEAQ (reference sequence). The CDR3 has 13 amino acids. Trimming shortened V by 3 bases and J by 8 bases, and 11 bases separated the two germline ends. CDR3 in amino acids: CASSLGVEHIQYF. CDR3 DNA: TGTGCCAGCAGCTTGGGTGTTGAGCACATTCAGTACTTC.

This chain uses TRBV7-9 with TRBJ2-7; D unresolved. The CDR3 totals 13 residues. Trimming stripped 8 bases from V and 2 bases from J, with 13 bases between. Germline V gene data show CDR1 as SEHNR and CDR2 as FQNEAQ (reference sequence). The CDR3 loop is CASQAEQTYEQYF. CDR3 nucleotides: TGTGCCAGCCAGGCCGAACAAACCTACGAGCAGTACTTC. The full variable domain, in which reference TRBV7-9 and TRBJ2-7 provide the parts outside the CDR3, is DTGVSQNPRHKITKRGQNVTFRCDPISEHNRLYWYRQTLGQGPEFLTYFQNEAQLEKSRLLSDRFSAERPKGSFSTLEIQRTEQGDSAMYLCASQAEQTYEQYFGPGTRLTVT.

CDR3 DNA sequence: TGTGCCAGCTCACCAACGGGGGCTGAAGGCGAGCAGTACTTC. Amino acids: CASSPTGAEGEQYF. The V and J genes are TRBV18 and TRBJ2-5; TRBD1 or TRBD2 may be the D gene (6 bases each). The DNA end is more similar to TRBJ2-7, so the J call may be wrong. From germline, CDR1 is KGHSH and CDR2 LQKENI. The CDR3 spans 14 residues.

This chain uses TRBV9 with TRBJ1-6; 8 bases fit TRBD1. Germline values: CDR1 SGDLS, CDR2 YYNGEE. V was clipped by 2 bases and J by 7 bases; unmatched bases: 5. The CDR3 totals 15 residues. The CDR3, as DNA: TGTGCCAGCAGCGTGACAGGGGAGGCAAATTCACCCCTCCACTTT. It is translated as CASSVTGEANSPLHF.

In this sample, this clonotype turned up a few times. This sequence joins TRBV5-6 and TRBJ2-4, with D possibly TRBD2 on 5 matching bases. The CDR3 has 15 amino acids. The V gene lost 6 bases and the J gene lost 0 bases, with 13 bases spanning the gap. Germline lookup yields CDR1 SGHDT and CDR2 YYEEEE. CDR3 sequence reads: CASTRGDLAKNIQYF. As DNA, the CDR3 is TGTGCCAGCACCCGGGGAGATCTAGCCAAAAACATTCAGTACTTC.

This clonotype appeared a few times. Here the CDR3 reads CASSCQAQYF. In DNA form, the CDR3 reads TGTGCCAGCAGCTGCCAAGCGCAGTACTTC. This chain uses TRBV9 with TRBJ2-7; D not resolved. The V gene's germline CDR1 is SGDLS and CDR2 YYNGEE. Trimming pared 4 bases from V and 9 bases from J, leaving 8 bases between. The CDR3 length is 10 residues.

This clonotype was recorded at least ten times. The rearrangement links TRBV10-3 to TRBJ1-5; 8 bases map to TRBD1. This CDR3 is 15 amino acids long. The V and J ends lost 2 bases and 2 bases, in that order; junction bases with no gene match: 2. CDR1 is ENHRY, CDR2 SYGVKD, per germline. The CDR3: CAISEAGQGNQPQHF. CDR3 DNA sequence: TGTGCCATCAGTGAGGCGGGACAGGGCAATCAGCCCCAGCATTTT.

The chain has TRBV9 and TRBJ2-2, with a tentative D call TRBD2 (5 bases). In germline, CDR1 is SGDLS, CDR2 YYNGEE. The CDR3 has 14 amino acids. Trimming pared 4 bases from V and 6 bases from J, leaving 13 bases between. The CDR3 DNA reads TGTGCCAGCAGCCCAGATATGAGGGCCGGGGAGCTGTTTTTT. Its translation: CASSPDMRAGELFF.

This clonotype was recorded a few times. The V gene is TRBV11-1, the J gene TRBJ2-3; 7 bases are a match to TRBD1. The CDR3 runs to 15 residues. With 6 bases clipped from V and 3 bases from J, the junction kept 9 bases outside the gene matches. Germline loops: CDR1 SGHAT, CDR2 FQDESV (reference sequence). This chain's CDR3 is CASSFADRSTDTQYF. CDR3 nucleotide sequence: TGTGCCAGCAGTTTTGCGGACAGGTCGACAGATACGCAGTATTTT.

A few counts support this clonotype. The chain recombines TRBV11-1 with TRBJ1-2; D might be TRBD1 (6 bases). V was clipped by 5 bases and J by 7 bases, with 20 bases between them. The CDR3 runs 15 residues. Germline CDR1 is SGHAT and CDR2 is FQDESV (reference sequence). The chain's CDR3 is CASSPADRPLGGYTF. CDR3 coding DNA: TGTGCCAGCAGCCCAGCCGACAGGCCCCTCGGTGGCTACACCTTC. Full variable domain (rest looked up from reference TRBV11-1 and TRBJ1-2): EAEVAQSPRYKITEKSQAVAFWCDPISGHATLYWYRQILGQGPELLVQFQDESVVDDSQLPKDRFSAERLKGVDSTLKIQPAELGDSAMYLCASSPADRPLGGYTFGSGTRLTVV.

The genes are TRBV6-2 or TRBV6-3 and TRBJ2-7, with 7 bases that match TRBD2. This CDR3 comprises 14 residues. Germline CDR1 reads MNHEY; CDR2 reads SVGEGT. V was clipped by 5 bases and J by 7 bases; unmatched bases: 11. This CDR3 is CASSNPTSEREQYF. The CDR3 region has the DNA TGTGCCAGCAGTAACCCAACTAGCGAAAGGGAGCAGTACTTC.

This clonotype has ten or more counts. The J gene is TRBJ2-7, the V gene TRBV20-1; 12 positions match TRBD2. The trim removed 5 bases at V and 6 bases at J, leaving 11 bases unmatched. The CDR3 totals 15 residues. Germline V gene sequence: CDR1 DFQATT, CDR2 SNEGSKA (reference sequence). The CDR3 protein is CSAQAPSGRALEQYF. DNA of the CDR3: TGCAGTGCTCAAGCCCCTAGCGGGAGGGCCCTCGAGCAGTACTTC.

This clonotype was detected once. The V and J genes are TRBV10-2 and TRBJ1-2; unclear D gene. This CDR3 region has 16 residues. V was pared by 6 bases and J by 4 bases, with 21 bases between. Germline V lookup: CDR1 WSHSY, CDR2 SAAADI. The CDR3 loop reads CASSEGFGRLGYGYTF. In DNA, the CDR3 is TGCGCCAGCAGCGAGGGTTTTGGCAGATTGGGCTATGGCTACACCTTC.